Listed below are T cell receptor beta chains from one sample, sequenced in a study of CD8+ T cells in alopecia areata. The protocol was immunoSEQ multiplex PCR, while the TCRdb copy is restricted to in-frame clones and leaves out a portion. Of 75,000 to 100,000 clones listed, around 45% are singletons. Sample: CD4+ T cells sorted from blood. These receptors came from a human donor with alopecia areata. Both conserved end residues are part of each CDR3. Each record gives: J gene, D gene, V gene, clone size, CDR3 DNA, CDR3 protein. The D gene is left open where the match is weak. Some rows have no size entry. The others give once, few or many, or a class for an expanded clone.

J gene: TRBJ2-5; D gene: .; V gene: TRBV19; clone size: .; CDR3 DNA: TGTGCCAGTAGCCAATCGGTACGCCTCCAAGAGACCCAGTACTTC; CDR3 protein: CASSQSVRLQETQYF
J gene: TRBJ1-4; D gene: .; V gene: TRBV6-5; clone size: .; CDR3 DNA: TGTGCCAGCAGTTACTCTGGAGGTGGCGAAAAACTGTTTTTT; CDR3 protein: CASSYSGGGEKLFF
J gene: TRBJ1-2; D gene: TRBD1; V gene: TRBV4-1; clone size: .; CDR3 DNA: TGCGCCAGCAGCCAATTAGGACAGGGGCATGGCTACACCTTC; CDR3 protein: CASSQLGQGHGYTF
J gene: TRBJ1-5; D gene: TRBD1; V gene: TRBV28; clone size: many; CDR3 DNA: TGTGCCAGCAGTCCCCGGTCGCGACAGGGAAATCAGCCCCAGCATTTT; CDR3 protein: CASSPRSRQGNQPQHF
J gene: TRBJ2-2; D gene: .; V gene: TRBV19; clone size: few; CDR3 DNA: TGTGCCAGTGGACAGACGAACACCGGGGAGCTGTTTTTT; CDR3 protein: CASGQTNTGELFF
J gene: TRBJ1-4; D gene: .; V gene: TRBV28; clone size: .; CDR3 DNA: TGTGCCAGCAGTCGGGTCGTAAACAATGAAAAACTGTTTTTT; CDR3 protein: CASSRVVNNEKLFF
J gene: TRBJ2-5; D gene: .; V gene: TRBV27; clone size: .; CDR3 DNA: TGTGCCAGCCGACCCCTCGGAGACCCAGAGACCCAGTACTTC; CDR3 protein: CASRPLGDPETQYF
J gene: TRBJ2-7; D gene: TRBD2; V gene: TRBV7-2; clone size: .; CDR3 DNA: TGTGCCAGCAGCCCCACTAGCGGGGGCTACGAGCAGTACTTC; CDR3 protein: CASSPTSGGYEQYF
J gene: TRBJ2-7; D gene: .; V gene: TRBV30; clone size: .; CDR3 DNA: TGTGCCTGGAGTATACTCGGGAGAAACCAAGCGCAGTACTTC; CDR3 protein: CAWSILGRNQAQYF
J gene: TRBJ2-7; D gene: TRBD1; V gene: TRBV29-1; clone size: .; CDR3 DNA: TGCAGCGTTGAGGGGACAGGGGTTCTCTACGAGCAGTACTTC; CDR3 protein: CSVEGTGVLYEQYF
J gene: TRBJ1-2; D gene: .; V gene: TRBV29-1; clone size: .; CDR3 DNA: TGCAGCGTTGAAGTCGCGGTTGGCGCCTATGGCTACACCTTC; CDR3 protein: CSVEVAVGAYGYTF
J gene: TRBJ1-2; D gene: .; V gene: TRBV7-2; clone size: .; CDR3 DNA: TGTGCCAGCAGCTTAGATGGGGGAGGCTATGGCTACACCTTC; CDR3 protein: CASSLDGGGYGYTF
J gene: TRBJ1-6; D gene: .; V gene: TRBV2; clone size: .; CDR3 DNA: TGTGCCAGCAGTGTCGGGACCACCGTCTCACCCCTCCACTTT; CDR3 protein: CASSVGTTVSPLHF
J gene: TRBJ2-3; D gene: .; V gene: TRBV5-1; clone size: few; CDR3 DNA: TGCGCCAGCAGCCTGACAACCTCGGGTACAGATACGCAGTATTTT; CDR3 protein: CASSLTTSGTDTQYF
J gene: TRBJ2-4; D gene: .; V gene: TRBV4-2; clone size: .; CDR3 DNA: TGTGCCAGCAGCCAAGTGGATGACAAAAACATTCAGTACTTC; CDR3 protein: CASSQVDDKNIQYF
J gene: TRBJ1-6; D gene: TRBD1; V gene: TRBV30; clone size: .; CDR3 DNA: TGTGCCTGGAGTGACCGAACCGGGACAGCGGCCTATAATTCACCCCTCCACTTT; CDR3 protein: CAWSDRTGTAAYNSPLHF
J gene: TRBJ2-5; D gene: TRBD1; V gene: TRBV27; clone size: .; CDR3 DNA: TGTGCCAGCAGTTTCCGACAGGGGGCCGGGGAGACCCAGTACTTC; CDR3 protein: CASSFRQGAGETQYF
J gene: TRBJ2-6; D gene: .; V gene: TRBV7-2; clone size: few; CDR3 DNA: TGTGCCAGCAGCTTCCCCAACGGTCCTTCCTCTGGGGCCAACGTCCTGACTTTC; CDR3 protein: CASSFPNGPSSGANVLTF
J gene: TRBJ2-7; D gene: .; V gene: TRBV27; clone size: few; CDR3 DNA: TGTGCCAGCAGTTTATACGGTATGGGGGAGCAGTACTTC; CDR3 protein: CASSLYGMGEQYF
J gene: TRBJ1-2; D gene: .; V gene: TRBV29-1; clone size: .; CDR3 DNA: TGCAGCGTTTCCCGGGGGGATGGCTACACCTTC; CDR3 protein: CSVSRGDGYTF
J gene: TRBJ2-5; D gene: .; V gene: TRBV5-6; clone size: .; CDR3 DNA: TGTGCCAGCAGCTTGGCCCTGGGAGCCCGGGGCCAAGAGACCCAGTACTTC; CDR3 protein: CASSLALGARGQETQYF
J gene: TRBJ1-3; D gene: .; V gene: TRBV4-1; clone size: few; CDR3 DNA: TGCGCCAGCAGCCAAGATAGTCTCGGAAACACCATATATTTT; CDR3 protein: CASSQDSLGNTIYF
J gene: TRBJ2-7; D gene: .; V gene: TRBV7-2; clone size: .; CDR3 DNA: TGTGCCAGCAGCTTAGGCAGACAGAGCTACGAGCAGTACTTC; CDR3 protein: CASSLGRQSYEQYF
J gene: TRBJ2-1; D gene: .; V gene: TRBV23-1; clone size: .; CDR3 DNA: TGCGCGCCCGTGTTAGGCGTCTACAATGAGCAGTTCTTC; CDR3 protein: CAPVLGVYNEQFF
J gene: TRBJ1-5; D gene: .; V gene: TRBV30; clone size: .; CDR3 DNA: TGTGCCTGGACCCCAGGGGTTGGTCAGCCCCAGCATTTT; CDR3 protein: CAWTPGVGQPQHF
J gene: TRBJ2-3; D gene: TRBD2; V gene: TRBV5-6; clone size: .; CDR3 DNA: TGTGCCAGCAGCTTGCTGACTAGCGGGAGGCGATTGAGCACAGATACGCAGTATTTT; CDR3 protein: CASSLLTSGRRLSTDTQYF
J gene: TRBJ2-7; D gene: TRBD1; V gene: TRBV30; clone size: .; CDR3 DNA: TGTGCCTGGAGAGGGGCAGGGGGCTCCGAGCAGTACTTC; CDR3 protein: CAWRGAGGSEQYF
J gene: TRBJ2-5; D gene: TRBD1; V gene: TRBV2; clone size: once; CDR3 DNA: TGTGCCAGCAGTGAAAACCAGGGGGCTGGGGAGACCCAGTACTTC; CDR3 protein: CASSENQGAGETQYF
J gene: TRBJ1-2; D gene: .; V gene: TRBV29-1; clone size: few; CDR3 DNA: TGCAGCGTTGAGGCAGGGAACAACTATGGCTACACCTTC; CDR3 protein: CSVEAGNNYGYTF
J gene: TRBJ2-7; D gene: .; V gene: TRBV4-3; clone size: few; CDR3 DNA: TGCGCCAGCAGCCACCAGACGGTAAGCTCCTACGAGCAGTACTTC; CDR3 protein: CASSHQTVSSYEQYF
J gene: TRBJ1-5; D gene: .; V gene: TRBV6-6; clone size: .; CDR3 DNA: TGTGCCAGCAGCCTTAAAAGGGATCAGCCCCAGCATTTT; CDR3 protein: CASSLKRDQPQHF
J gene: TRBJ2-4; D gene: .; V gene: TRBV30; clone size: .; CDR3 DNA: TGTGCCTGGAGTGGTAGACAGGGACTCGCCAAAAACATTCAGTACTTC; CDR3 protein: CAWSGRQGLAKNIQYF
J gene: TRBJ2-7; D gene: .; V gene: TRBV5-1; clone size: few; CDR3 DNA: TGCGCCAGCAGCCTTGGAGGCGGCGGGAACTCCTACGAGCAGTACTTC; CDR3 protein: CASSLGGGGNSYEQYF
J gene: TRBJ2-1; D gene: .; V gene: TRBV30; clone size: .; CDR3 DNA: TGTGCCTGGAGCTCATTTTCCTCCTACAATGAGCAGTTCTTC; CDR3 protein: CAWSSFSSYNEQFF
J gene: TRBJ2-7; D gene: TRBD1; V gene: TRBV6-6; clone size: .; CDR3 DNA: TGTGCCAGCAACACCGGACAGGGTCCCTACGAGCAGTACTTC; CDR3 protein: CASNTGQGPYEQYF
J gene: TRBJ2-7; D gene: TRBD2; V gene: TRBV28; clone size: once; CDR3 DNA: TGTGCCAGCAGCTTACCCATACGACTAGCGGGGACCAGCTCCTACGAGCAGTACTTC; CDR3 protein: CASSLPIRLAGTSSYEQYF
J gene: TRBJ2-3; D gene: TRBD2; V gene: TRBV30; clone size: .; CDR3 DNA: TGTGCCTGGAGTGGCGGACTAGACACAGATACGCAGTATTTT; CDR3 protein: CAWSGGLDTDTQYF
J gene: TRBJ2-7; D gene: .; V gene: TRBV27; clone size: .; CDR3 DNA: TGTGCCAGCAGTTTATCGCCTGAAACCTACGAGCAGTACTTC; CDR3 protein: CASSLSPETYEQYF
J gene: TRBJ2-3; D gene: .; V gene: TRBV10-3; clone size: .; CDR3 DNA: TGTGCCATCAGTGAGACAGATACGCAGTATTTT; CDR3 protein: CAISETDTQYF
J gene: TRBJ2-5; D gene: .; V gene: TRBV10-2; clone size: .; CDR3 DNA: TGCGCCACCCGAAACGCTCAAGAGACCCAGTACTTC; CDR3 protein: CATRNAQETQYF
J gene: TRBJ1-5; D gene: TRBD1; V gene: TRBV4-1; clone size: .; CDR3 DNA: TGCGCCAGCAGCCAAGATCCGGGCAGGGGGGGCAATCAGCCCCAGCATTTT; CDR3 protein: CASSQDPGRGGNQPQHF
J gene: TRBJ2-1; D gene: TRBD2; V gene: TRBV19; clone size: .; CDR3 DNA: TGTGCCAGTAGTAGCCACACTAGCGTACTATCCTACAATGAGCAGTTCTTC; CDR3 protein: CASSSHTSVLSYNEQFF
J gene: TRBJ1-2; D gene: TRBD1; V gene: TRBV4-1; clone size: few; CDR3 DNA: TGCGCCAGCAGCCAACCCCGACAGGGTTCCCGCTATGGCTACACCTTC; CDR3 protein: CASSQPRQGSRYGYTF
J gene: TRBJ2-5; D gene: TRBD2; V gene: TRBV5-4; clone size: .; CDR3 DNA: TGTGCCAGCAGCCCCGGGACTAGCGGGGGCCAAGAGACCCAGTACTTC; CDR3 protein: CASSPGTSGGQETQYF
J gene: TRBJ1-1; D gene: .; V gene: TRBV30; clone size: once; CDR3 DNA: TGTGCCTGGCGGGTCCTGAACACTGAAGCTTTCTTT; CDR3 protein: CAWRVLNTEAFF
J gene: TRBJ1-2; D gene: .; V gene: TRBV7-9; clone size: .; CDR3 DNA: TGTGCCAGCAGCCCGCACTATGGCTACACCTTC; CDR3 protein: CASSPHYGYTF
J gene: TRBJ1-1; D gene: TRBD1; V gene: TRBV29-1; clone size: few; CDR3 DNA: TGCAGCGTTGGAGATAGGACAGGGGATGAAGCTTTCTTT; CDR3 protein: CSVGDRTGDEAFF
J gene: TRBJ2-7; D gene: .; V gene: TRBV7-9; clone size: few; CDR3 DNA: TGTGCCAGCAGCCCGGTAAGCTCCTACGAGCAGTACTTC; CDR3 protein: CASSPVSSYEQYF
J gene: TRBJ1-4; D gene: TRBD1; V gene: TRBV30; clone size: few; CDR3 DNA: TGTGCCTGGAGCCACCCGACAGGGGATAATGAAAAACTGTTTTTT; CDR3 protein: CAWSHPTGDNEKLFF
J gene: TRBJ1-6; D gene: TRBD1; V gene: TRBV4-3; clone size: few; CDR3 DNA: TGCGCCAGCAGCCAAGATCTTGGAGGGGGCACCCCCAATTCACCCCTCCACTTT; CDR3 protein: CASSQDLGGGTPNSPLHF
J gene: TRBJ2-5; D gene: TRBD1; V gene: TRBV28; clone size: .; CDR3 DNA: TGTGCCAGCAGTTCCCGACAGGGATGGGGAGAGACCCAGTACTTC; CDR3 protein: CASSSRQGWGETQYF
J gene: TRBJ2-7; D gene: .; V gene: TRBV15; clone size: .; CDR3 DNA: TGTGCCACCAGCAGAGCAGGGGCAGGGTCCTACGAGCAGTACTTC; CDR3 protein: CATSRAGAGSYEQYF
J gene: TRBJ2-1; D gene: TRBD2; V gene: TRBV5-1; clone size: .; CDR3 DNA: TGCGCCAGCAGCTTGGTTTACAGCGGGATTGGTGAGCAGTTCTTC; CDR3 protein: CASSLVYSGIGEQFF